These 12 T cell receptor beta chains were sequenced from one sample in a study of blood T cell repertoires in COVID-19 (dated by TCRdb to 2020 to 2022). The library was generated by the immunoSEQ multiplex PCR assay. Sourced from immuneACCESS, this table was stored by TCRdb with only in-frame sequences that have V and J called. A share of the clones is absent; for the studies checked, an unresolved V gene accounts for under half, and the remainder has no known explanation. The sample has hundreds of thousands of clones on record, about 83% of them singletons. The leading ten clones occupy approximately 5% of the sample. The sample was PBMCs or T cells enriched from blood (not recorded which). The origin of the receptors is a woman aged 45-59 years who had been exposed to COVID-19.

This rearrangement joins TRBV5-1 to TRBJ2-3; D uncertain. Germline CDR1 reads SGHRS; CDR2 reads YFSETQ. The V gene lost 6 bases and the J gene lost 2 bases, with 10 bases spanning the gap. The CDR3 is 13 residues long. The CDR3 here is CASKYGSTDTQYF. CDR3 DNA sequence: TGCGCCAGCAAGTACGGGTCCACAGATACGCAGTATTTT.

The chain joins TRBV3-1 (or the pseudogene TRBV3-2) to TRBJ2-1; tentatively, D is TRBD2 (7 bases). The germline V gene encodes CDR1 LGHDT and CDR2 YNNKEL (reference sequence). With 4 bases removed from V and 7 bases from J, the gap between germline ends came to 23 bases. The length of the CDR3 is 17 residues. CDR3 DNA: TGTGCCAGCAGCCCTTCGAACCCCCTTGGGGGGGCGAATGAGCAGTTCTTC. This translates into CASSPSNPLGGANEQFF.

The chain couples TRBV7-6 to TRBJ2-1; D is perhaps TRBD1 (5 bases). V was trimmed by 3 bases and J by 9 bases, leaving 21 bases between them. Looked up from germline, CDR1 is SGHVS and CDR2 is FNYEAQ. This CDR3 has 16 residues. CDR3: CASSFYQSAGYGEQFF. The CDR3 DNA follows: TGTGCCAGCAGCTTCTACCAATCGGCAGGGTATGGTGAGCAGTTCTTC. Looking up the rest from reference TRBV7-6 and TRBJ2-1 gives the full variable domain: GAGVSQSPRYKVTKRGQDVALRCDPISGHVSLYWYRQALGQGPEFLTYFNYEAQQDKSGLPNDRFSAERPEGSISTLTIQRTEQRDSAMYRCASSFYQSAGYGEQFFGPGTRLTVL.

This clone was counted a few times. The rearrangement uses TRBV2 and TRBJ2-1; a weak D match, TRBD2 (5 bases). Trimming removed 0 bases at V and 7 bases at J, with 7 bases between. CDR1 is SNHLY and CDR2 is FYNNEI in the germline V gene. The CDR3 loop spans 13 amino acids. The CDR3 nucleotides read TGTGCCAGCAGTGAAGCGGACTTTAATGAGCAGTTCTTC. It specifies CASSEADFNEQFF.

This clone was found once. The genes are TRBV2 and TRBJ1-3, with a tentative D call TRBD1 (6 bases). Germline-derived CDR1 and CDR2 are SNHLY and FYNNEI. The CDR3 length is 16 residues. V dropped 7 bases and J dropped 7 bases, with 23 bases sitting between them. CDR3 residues: CASNSAIRQASNTIYF. The CDR3 region has the DNA TGTGCCAGCAACTCGGCCATAAGACAGGCCAGTAACACCATATATTTT.

This sequence joins TRBV18 and TRBJ1-1; D remains ambiguous. With 2 bases removed from V and 0 bases from J, the gap between germline ends came to 10 bases. This CDR3 has 15 amino acids. Germline loops: CDR1 KGHSH, CDR2 LQKENI. The CDR3 loop is CASSPGRTLNTEAFF. Written as DNA, the CDR3 is TGTGCCAGCTCACCAGGAAGGACTCTGAACACTGAAGCTTTCTTT. Full variable domain (rest looked up from reference TRBV18 and TRBJ1-1): NAGVMQNPRHLVRRRGQEARLRCSPMKGHSHVYWYRQLPEEGLKFMVYLQKENIIDESGMPKERFSAEFPKEGPSILRIQQVVRGDSAAYFCASSPGRTLNTEAFFGQGTRLTVV.

CDR3 loop: CASSLRGDSYEQYF. CDR3 bases: TGTGCCAGCAGTCTGCGGGGGGACTCCTACGAGCAGTACTTC. The chain recombines TRBV27 with TRBJ2-7; 8 bases are a match to TRBD2. J was trimmed by 0 bases and V by 5 bases; bases with no gene match: 3. From germline, CDR1 is MNHEY and CDR2 SMNVEV (reference sequence). The CDR3 is 14 residues long.

V is TRBV27 and J is TRBJ1-1; TRBD1 aligns across 8 bases. The CDR3 runs 14 residues. Per the germline V gene, CDR1 is MNHEY and CDR2 is SMNVEV (reference sequence). The J segment lost 6 bases and the V segment lost 6 bases, leaving 9 bases of the junction unmatched. The CDR3: CASSGRQGRAEAFF. The CDR3 bases are TGTGCCAGCAGCGGCCGACAGGGGAGGGCTGAAGCTTTCTTT.

CDR3 sequence reads: CASSLGRGQGRGYTF. CDR3 in DNA: TGTGCCAGCAGCTTGGGAAGAGGACAGGGGCGAGGCTACACCTTC. The chain combines TRBV5-4 with TRBJ1-2; 9 bases match TRBD1. The CDR3 extends over 15 amino acids. The trim removed 0 bases at V and 8 bases at J, leaving 8 bases unmatched. CDR1 SGHNT and CDR2 YYREEE come from the germline V gene (reference sequence).

V is TRBV11-2 and J is TRBJ1-1; no clear D. Germline loops: CDR1 SGHAT, CDR2 FQNNGV. The CDR3 is 12 residues long. Deletions cut 8 bases from V and 4 bases from J, with 11 bases between. The CDR3 loop reads CASSNHGTEAFF. CDR3 in DNA: TGTGCCAGCTCCAACCACGGCACTGAAGCTTTCTTT.

The V gene is TRBV10-2, the J gene TRBJ2-2; 9 positions match TRBD1. J lost 4 bases, V lost 5 bases, and 8 bases had no gene match. Germline values: CDR1 WSHSY, CDR2 SAAADI. The CDR3 contains 16 residues. The CDR3 nucleotides are TGCGCCAGCAGTTGGAGGGGGACAGGGCTCACCGGGGAGCTGTTTTTT. This translates into CASSWRGTGLTGELFF.

The rearrangement links TRBV7-2 to TRBJ1-1, with a weak D call TRBD1 (5 bases). Germline V gene lookup returns CDR1 SGHTA and CDR2 FQGNSA. The CDR3 contains 14 residues. V dropped 1 base and J dropped 11 bases, with 17 bases sitting between them. The CDR3 protein is CASSLVGPSDIAFF. CDR3 bases: TGTGCCAGCAGCTTAGTGGGGCCTTCCGATATCGCTTTCTTT.